A single T cell receptor (beta chain) is shown here with its context. Its matching antigen is unknown. Between the trimmed V and J ends, which lost 5 bases and 0 bases, there was a span of 17 bases. Germline CDR1 and CDR2: SEHNR and FQNEAQ (reference sequence). The CDR3 spans 16 residues. A quantitative 5'-RACE method, one with molecular barcodes, was used to make TCR beta libraries. A single record per CDR3 protein comes from TCRdb applying MiXCR to the 5' RACE reads. This repertoire shows about 540,000 distinct CDR3 sequences, 12% found once; its top ten account for about 6.8%. This entry belongs to a study of CD8 T cells in ankylosing spondylitis. Notes on the study in general: A TCR beta motif of 7 or 8 highly homologous variants appeared characteristic of ankylosing spondylitis blood. Reports say disease-linked clones showed up significantly more in matched ankylosing spondylitis synovial fluid. Past research had described some motif variants in reactive arthritis synovial fluid and blood. Disease-linked clones were CD8+ and relatively rare in peripheral blood.

The chain carries TRBV7-9 and TRBJ2-7; D perhaps matches TRBD2 (7 bases). The specimen was blood, either unsorted or a sorted T cell fraction (not recorded which). This receptor was taken from a male donor with ankylosing spondylitis. The CDR3 DNA reads TGTGCCAGCAGCACACGGTCGGGGGGCAGCTCCTACGAGCAGTACTTC. This codes for CASSTRSGGSSYEQYF.